A selection of T cell receptor beta chains follows, all from one sample in a study of graft-versus-host responses after intestinal transplantation. The data were produced by immunoSEQ multiplex PCR, yet TCRdb's version contains in-frame clones alone and is incomplete. Among almost 8,500 clones listed, nearly 95% were seen once. Source: PBMCs, taken 11 days after intestinal transplantation. All receptors come from a human patient who received an intestinal transplant, so some T cells may come from the graft donor. The CDR3 runs from the conserved cysteine through the conserved F or W. D genes are given only for firm matches. Expanded clones get a size class; other rows say once, few or many, or leave the size out.

d_gene	v_gene	j_gene	abundance	CDR3aa	CDR3nt
TRBD1	TRBV13	TRBJ2-3	once	CASSSGTGGTDTQYF	TGTGCCAGCAGCTCCGGGACAGGGGGCACAGATACGCAGTATTTT
.	TRBV28	TRBJ1-2	.	CASRPFLMKLYGYTF	TGTGCCAGCAGACCTTTCCTGATGAAGCTCTATGGCTACACCTTC
.	TRBV6-5	TRBJ1-6	.	CASSYKGVNSPLHF	TGTGCCAGCAGTTACAAAGGGGTTAATTCACCCCTCCACTTT
.	TRBV7-8	TRBJ2-2	once	CASSYHLPDSNTGELFF	TGTGCCAGCAGTTACCATCTACCGGACAGTAACACCGGGGAGCTGTTTTTT
.	TRBV15	TRBJ1-5	.	CATSIQGMYSNQPQHF	TGTGCCACCAGCATCCAGGGGATGTATAGCAATCAGCCCCAGCATTTT
.	TRBV27	TRBJ2-7	.	CASSLSGDSYEQYF	TGTGCCAGCAGTTTATCGGGCGACTCCTACGAGCAGTACTTC
.	TRBV5-1	TRBJ2-2	.	CASSLGSRGAPTANTGELFF	TGCGCCAGCAGCTTGGGTAGTCGAGGCGCCCCCACCGCGAACACCGGGGAGCTGTTTTTT
.	TRBV10-1	TRBJ1-1	.	CASSGPGRVTEAFF	TGCGCCAGCAGTGGGCCGGGCAGGGTAACTGAAGCTTTCTTT
.	TRBV19	TRBJ1-1	once	CASTRQVGDTEAFF	TGTGCCAGTACGAGGCAGGTCGGGGACACTGAAGCTTTCTTT
.	TRBV2	TRBJ1-2	.	CASSDPGHWKDGYTF	TGTGCCAGCAGTGATCCCGGACATTGGAAAGATGGCTACACCTTC
.	TRBV5-1	TRBJ2-5	.	CASSFSNQETQYF	TGCGCCAGCAGCTTTTCCAATCAAGAGACCCAGTACTTC
TRBD2	TRBV7-2	TRBJ2-7	few	CASSPSGGAEQYF	TGTGCCAGCAGCCCCAGCGGGGGAGCCGAGCAGTACTTC
TRBD2	TRBV19	TRBJ2-1	.	CASSRRGGNEQFF	TGTGCCAGTAGCCGCCGGGGGGGTAATGAGCAGTTCTTC
TRBD2	TRBV11-2	TRBJ2-3	.	CASSLATSGGHTQYF	TGTGCCAGCAGCTTAGCGACTAGCGGGGGGCACACGCAGTATTTT
.	TRBV27	TRBJ2-5	.	CASRLLGAETQYF	TGTGCCAGCAGGCTTCTAGGTGCAGAGACCCAGTACTTC
.	TRBV5-4	TRBJ2-2	.	CASSLEGGGNTGELFF	TGTGCCAGCAGCTTGGAGGGGGGGGGAAACACCGGGGAGCTGTTTTTT
.	TRBV2	TRBJ2-3	.	CASTIPTGVWKDTQYF	TGTGCCAGCACCATCCCAACGGGGGTATGGAAAGATACGCAGTATTTT
.	TRBV5-4	TRBJ1-1	.	CASSLGGGLAEAFF	TGTGCCAGCAGCTTGGGGGGGGGCTTGGCTGAAGCTTTCTTT
.	TRBV28	TRBJ1-3	.	CASSQLGTDYSGNTIYF	TGTGCCAGCAGCCAATTAGGGACTGACTACTCTGGAAACACCATATATTTT
.	TRBV5-1	TRBJ1-1	once	CASSLNGRREMNTEAFF	TGCGCCAGCAGCTTGAATGGGAGGAGGGAGATGAACACTGAAGCTTTCTTT
.	TRBV25-1	TRBJ2-7	.	CASSVAYEQYF	TGTGCCAGCAGTGTCGCCTACGAGCAGTACTTC